The 25 T cell receptor beta chains presented below share a single source sample, sequenced in a study of Graves' ophthalmopathy and Graves' hyperthyroidism. RNA transcripts provided the template for amplifying TCR beta CDR3 regions. The authors performed first-round RT-PCR with HTBI primers and then a second-round multiplex PCR. From the multiplex PCR reads, TCRdb called clonotypes with MiXCR, one entry per CDR3 protein. The sample shows 40,000 to 45,000 distinct CDR3 sequences, 52% of them seen only once. Sequenced material: peripheral blood. The source of these receptors is an adult man with Graves' ophthalmopathy.

The chain recombines TRBV12-3 or TRBV12-4 with TRBJ2-2; 10 nucleotides align to TRBD1. V lost 6 bases and J lost 2; bases outside the gene matches: 6. The CDR3 contains 16 residues. The CDR3 DNA follows: TGTGCCAGCAGCCGACAGGGGGCTGGAAACACCGGGGAGCTGTTTTTT. Translated, it gives CASSRQGAGNTGELFF.

This sequence joins TRBV7-3 and TRBJ1-2; weak D call: TRBD1 (5 bases). In germline, CDR1 is SGHTA, CDR2 FQGTGA. The CDR3 length is 11 residues. V was trimmed by 10 bases and J by 4 bases, leaving 10 bases between them. In DNA form, the CDR3 reads TGTGCCACCTACGGGGGCTATGGCTACACCTTC. This gives the protein CATYGGYGYTF.

This chain connects TRBV20-1 to TRBJ2-7; 11 bases line up with TRBD2. Looked up from germline, CDR1 is DFQATT and CDR2 is SNEGSKA (reference sequence). Losses at the gene ends were 2 bases for V and 3 bases for J; bases not matched to a gene: 3. The CDR3 totals 14 residues. In DNA, the CDR3 is TGCAGTGCTAGAAGGACTAGCGGGTACTACGAGCAGTACTTC. This sequence encodes CSARRTSGYYEQYF.

The chain employs TRBV20-1 and TRBJ2-6; D is tentatively TRBD1 or TRBD2 (5 bases each). CDR3 length equals 15 residues. Germline V CDR1 and CDR2: DFQATT, SNEGSKA (reference sequence). V lost 6 bases to trimming and J lost 0 bases, with 12 bases between them. The CDR3 loop is CSAPEGTSGANVLTF. The CDR3 DNA is TGCAGTGCCCCAGAGGGGACCTCTGGGGCCAACGTCCTGACTTTC.

By share, this clonotype ranks as medium-sized. A junction boundary mismatches the germline segment, possibly from a read error. V gene TRBV7-7 combines with J gene TRBJ2-5, with D possibly TRBD1 on 6 matching bases. The CDR3 totals 16 residues. Germline-derived CDR1 and CDR2 are SSHAT and FNYEAQ (reference sequence). The CDR3 DNA reads as TGTGCTAGCAGCCTTGGGACACCGAGGGCCCAAGAGACCCAGTACTTC. Amino acids: CASSLGTPRAQETQYF.

A few counts support this clonotype. This chain uses TRBV4-1 with TRBJ2-5; a weak D match, TRBD2 (6 bases). Germline loops: CDR1 MGHRA, CDR2 YSYEKL. V was pared by 5 bases and J by 1 base, with 17 bases between. The CDR3 runs 16 residues. In DNA, the CDR3 is TGCGCCAGCAGCTTCAGCTGGGGGGTTGGCCAAGAGACCCAGTACTTC. Residues: CASSFSWGVGQETQYF.

Of note for this clonotype: As the CDR3 is not closed by the conserved phenylalanine or tryptophan, this likely results from a read error. The chain combines TRBV7-8 with TRBJ2-5; D ambiguous. V was clipped by 1 base and J by 5 bases, with 5 bases between them. Germline CDR1 SGHVS, CDR2 FQNEAQ. The CDR3 totals 12 residues. The CDR3 DNA reads as TGTGCCAGCAGCTTAGGGGCCGAGACCCAGTACTGC. Protein sequence: CASSLGAETQYC.

At least ten counts were recorded for this clonotype. The V and J genes are TRBV28 and TRBJ2-5, with 9 bases fitting TRBD1. The ends lost 8 bases at V and 5 bases at J; junction bases unmatched: 9. This CDR3 has 14 amino acids. Germline assignment: CDR1 MDHEN and CDR2 SYDVKM. CDR3 bases: TGTGCCAGCTTTCCGGGACAGGGCGTGGAGACCCAGTACTTC. Amino acids: CASFPGQGVETQYF.

A few counts support this clonotype. This chain links TRBV19 with TRBJ2-3; D might be TRBD1 or TRBD2, each matching 5 bases. Germline values: CDR1 LNHDA, CDR2 SQIVND (reference sequence). Trimming took 4 bases from V and 6 from J, leaving 11 bases between them. The CDR3 extends over 13 amino acids. CDR3 residues: CASSRSEGDTQYF. CDR3 in DNA: TGTGCCAGTAGTAGATCCGAGGGGGATACGCAGTATTTT.

By share, this clonotype counts as medium-sized. The genes are TRBV10-3 and TRBJ2-5; no reliable D call. In germline, CDR1 is ENHRY, CDR2 SYGVKD. The CDR3 extends over 14 amino acids. Trimming stripped 6 bases from V and 5 bases from J, with 16 bases between. The CDR3 sequence is CAISLKTGAETQYF. The CDR3 nucleotides are TGTGCCATCAGCCTGAAGACGGGTGCCGAGACCCAGTACTTC.

The J gene is TRBJ2-7, the V gene TRBV20-1; the match to TRBD1 covers 8 bases. The CDR3 runs 13 residues. V dropped 5 bases and J dropped 2; count of bases not matched to a gene: 5. The V gene's germline CDR1 is DFQATT and CDR2 SNEGSKA (reference sequence). CDR3 region: CSAGHRGTYEQYF. CDR3 bases: TGCAGTGCTGGACACAGGGGGACCTACGAGCAGTACTTC.

The chain combines TRBV5-7 with TRBJ2-5; D is undetermined. TRBV5-7 is placed among ORFs of uncertain function. CDR3 length equals 12 residues. Trimming took 3 bases from V and 2 from J, leaving 5 bases between them. In nucleotides, the CDR3 is TGTGCCAGCAGCTCCCAACAAGAGACCCAGTACTTC. Translated, it gives CASSSQQETQYF.

A word on this clonotype: At one end the junction does not follow the germline gene, possibly because of a read error. This rearrangement joins TRBV12-5 to TRBJ2-3, with TRBD2 identical over 9 bases. The CDR3 totals 16 residues. The V gene's germline CDR1 is LGHNT and CDR2 FRNRAP. The CDR3 region has the DNA TGTGCTAGTGGTCTTAGCGGGAGATCGGGCGCAGATACACAGTATTTT. Translated, it gives CASGLSGRSGADTQYF.

This chain joins TRBV5-1 and TRBJ2-1; TRBD1 is a possible D gene (6 bases). Per germline, CDR1 SGHRS and CDR2 YFSETQ. Trimming shortened V by 5 bases and J by 4 bases, and 13 bases separated the two germline ends. The CDR3 contains 14 residues. CDR3 DNA: TGCGCCAGCAGGCCGAGGACAGAATACAATGAGCAGTTCTTC. This codes for CASRPRTEYNEQFF.

This chain links TRBV7-9 with TRBJ1-6; D is unresolved. This CDR3 region has 13 residues. V lost 0 bases and J 7 bases, leaving 4 bases between the germline ends. Germline V gene lookup returns CDR1 SEHNR and CDR2 FQNEAQ (reference sequence). The CDR3 sequence is CASSLAGNSPLHF. In DNA form, the CDR3 reads TGTGCCAGCAGCTTAGCGGGCAATTCACCCCTCCACTTT.

This clonotype was observed a single time. The chain couples TRBV5-1 to TRBJ1-2; D unresolved. This CDR3 contains 13 residues. CDR1 is SGHRS and CDR2 is YFSETQ in the germline V gene. The V end lost 0 bases, the J end lost 8 bases, and 11 bases lay between the germline ends. In nucleotides, the CDR3 is TGCGCCAGCAGCTTGGACGCGAGTGGAGGCTACACCTTC. This gives the protein CASSLDASGGYTF.

This clonotype appeared once. The rearrangement uses TRBV20-1 and TRBJ1-1, with unresolved D. The CDR3 extends over 15 amino acids. The ends were cut back, 0 bases at V and 14 bases at J, with 25 bases in the middle. The germline V gene encodes CDR1 DFQATT and CDR2 SNEGSKA (reference sequence). Here the CDR3 DNA reads TGCAGTGCTAGAGATTTGGGGTCCGAGAAGACTGGAGCCTTCTTT. Encoded protein: CSARDLGSEKTGAFF.

This clonotype was picked up many times. The chain employs TRBV7-9 and TRBJ1-2; D gene ambiguous. The CDR3 runs to 14 residues. V lost 1 base and J 2 bases, leaving 8 bases between the germline ends. From germline, CDR1 is SEHNR and CDR2 FQNEAQ (reference sequence). The CDR3 coding sequence is TGTGCCAGCAGCTTAGTGACTTCCAACTATGGCTACACCTTC. Residues: CASSLVTSNYGYTF.

This clonotype was detected many times. V gene TRBV3-1 combines with J gene TRBJ2-1; perhaps TRBD1 as D (5 bases). CDR1 and CDR2 from the germline V gene are LGHDT and YNNKEL (reference sequence). CDR3 length: 14 residues. V gave up 1 base and J gave up 5 bases, with 9 bases separating them. For the CDR3, the DNA is TGTGCCAGCAGCCAAGTGACAGATGACAATGAGCAGTTCTTC. Amino acid sequence: CASSQVTDDNEQFF.

In its sample, this clonotype was seen many times. CDR3: CASSWNDGTDTQYF. The DNA for the CDR3 is TGTGCCAGCAGCTGGAATGACGGCACAGATACGCAGTATTTT. V usage is TRBV5-6 and J usage is TRBJ2-3; D remains unclear. The germline CDR1 and CDR2 sequences are SGHDT and YYEEEE. The CDR3 covers 14 residues. Trimming left V 3 bases short and J 1 base short, with 9 bases between.

This clonotype came up many times. This chain links TRBV20-1 with TRBJ2-4, with 13 bases that match TRBD2. The CDR3 loop spans 18 amino acids. From germline, CDR1 is DFQATT and CDR2 SNEGSKA (reference sequence). Unmatched junction bases numbered 5, after V lost 0 bases and J lost 0 bases. This CDR3 reads CSARDPTSGGGAKNIQYF. The CDR3 coding sequence is TGCAGTGCTAGAGACCCTACTAGCGGGGGGGGAGCCAAAAACATTCAGTACTTC.

This chain joins TRBV2 and TRBJ1-4; weak D call: TRBD1 (5 bases). The length of the CDR3 is 14 residues. Deletions cut 7 bases from V and 6 bases from J, with 15 bases between. Germline loops: CDR1 SNHLY, CDR2 FYNNEI. CDR3 loop: CASNIGPRDEKLFF. The CDR3 nucleotides are TGTGCCAGCAACATAGGCCCCAGGGATGAAAAACTGTTTTTT.

Turning to this clonotype: Given a much more abundant clone one base away, this may be a read error. The missing conserved phenylalanine or tryptophan at the end of this CDR3 makes a read error likely. The chain is built from TRBV4-3 and TRBJ2-5; 11 nucleotides agree with TRBD2. Germline trimming cut 0 bases from V and 2 bases from J; bases unmatched to any gene: 11. The CDR3 contains 19 residues. Germline values: CDR1 LGHNA, CDR2 YSLEER. CDR3 coding DNA: TGCGCCAGCAGCCAAGACCAAGGGGTAGCGGGGGGGCATCAAGAGACCCAGTACTCC. It codes for CASSQDQGVAGGHQETQYS.

There are many counts of this clonotype. The rearrangement links TRBV28 to TRBJ2-7, with 12 bases fitting TRBD2. The CDR3 spans 16 residues. The germline CDR1 and CDR2 sequences are MDHEN and SYDVKM. The J segment lost 5 bases and the V segment lost 6 bases, leaving 11 bases of the junction unmatched. The CDR3 loop is CASSLTSGRMRDEQYF. CDR3 nucleotides: TGTGCCAGCAGCCTAACTAGCGGGAGGATGAGGGACGAGCAGTACTTC.

The gene calls are TRBV29-1 and TRBJ2-5; D remains ambiguous. Germline CDR1 and CDR2: SQVTM and ANQGSEA. The CDR3 has 10 amino acids. V was shortened by 3 bases and J by 6 bases, with 5 bases between the two germline ends. In nucleotides, the CDR3 is TGCAGCGTTGACGTCCAGACCCAGTACTTC. It yields the protein CSVDVQTQYF.